This TCR beta chain was identified in a study of blood T cell repertoires in COVID-19. Study-level background: PBMCs, B-cell-depleted T cells, or T cells provided the cDNA or gDNA that made up the material.

The table came from immunoSEQ multiplex PCR; TCRdb's copy has only in-frame clones and leaves some out. In the table there are 150,000 to 200,000 clones, 65% to 90% of which are singletons. In germline, CDR1 is SGDLS, CDR2 YYNGEE. Between the trimmed V and J ends, which lost 4 bases and 9 bases, there was a span of 14 bases. There are 14 residues in the CDR3. Sequenced sample: peripheral blood. This TCR derives from a man aged 50 to 60 with active or convalescent COVID-19. The chain links TRBV9 to TRBJ1-6; no definite D call. CDR3 in DNA: TGTGCCAGCAGCCCAGCGAGAGGCGGTTCACCCCTCCACTTT. This codes for CASSPARGGSPLHF.